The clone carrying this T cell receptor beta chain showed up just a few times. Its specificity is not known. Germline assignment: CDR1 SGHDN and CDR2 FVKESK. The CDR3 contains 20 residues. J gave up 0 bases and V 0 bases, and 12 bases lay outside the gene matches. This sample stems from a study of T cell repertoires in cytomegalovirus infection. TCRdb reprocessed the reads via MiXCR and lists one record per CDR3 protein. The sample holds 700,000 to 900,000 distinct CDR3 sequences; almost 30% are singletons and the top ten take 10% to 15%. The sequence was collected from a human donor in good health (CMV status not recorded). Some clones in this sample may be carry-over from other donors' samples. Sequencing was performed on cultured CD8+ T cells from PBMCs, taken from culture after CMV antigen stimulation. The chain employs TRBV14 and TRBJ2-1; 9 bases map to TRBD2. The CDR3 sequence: CASSQDERGVYVSSYNEQFF. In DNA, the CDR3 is TGTGCCAGCAGCCAAGATGAGCGGGGGGTTTATGTCAGCTCCTACAATGAGCAGTTCTTC.